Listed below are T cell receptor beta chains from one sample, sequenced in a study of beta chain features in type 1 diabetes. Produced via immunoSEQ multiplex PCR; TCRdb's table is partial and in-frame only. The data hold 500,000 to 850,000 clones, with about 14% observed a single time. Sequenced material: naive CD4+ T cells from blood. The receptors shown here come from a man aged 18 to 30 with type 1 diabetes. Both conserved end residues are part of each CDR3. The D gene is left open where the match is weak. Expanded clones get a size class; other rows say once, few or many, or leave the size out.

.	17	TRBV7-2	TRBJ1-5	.	TGTGCCAGCAGCCCCGGTTGGAGGGCCAAGGGCAATCAGCCCCAGCATTTT	CASSPGWRAKGNQPQHF
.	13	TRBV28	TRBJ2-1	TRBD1	TGTGCCAGCAGTTCGGGACAGAACAATGAGCAGTTCTTC	CASSSGQNNEQFF
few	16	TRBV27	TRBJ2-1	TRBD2	TGTGCCAGCAGTCCCCGGACTAGCGGACCCTACAATGAGCAGTTCTTC	CASSPRTSGPYNEQFF
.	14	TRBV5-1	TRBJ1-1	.	TGCGCCAGCAGCTTGGGACAGAAAGACACTGAAGCTTTCTTT	CASSLGQKDTEAFF
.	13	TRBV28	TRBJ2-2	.	TGTGCCAGCAGTCAACAGTACACCGGGGAGCTGTTTTTT	CASSQQYTGELFF
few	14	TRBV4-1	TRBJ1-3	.	TGCGCCAGCAGCCCTTCCGGACCGAGAAACACCATATATTTT	CASSPSGPRNTIYF
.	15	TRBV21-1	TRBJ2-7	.	TGTGCCAGCAGCAATTATAGGCAGAGCTCCTACGAGCAGTACTTC	CASSNYRQSSYEQYF
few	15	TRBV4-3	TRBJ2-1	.	TGCGCCAGCAGCCTCTTGGCGGGACCAGAGAATGAGCAGTTCTTC	CASSLLAGPENEQFF
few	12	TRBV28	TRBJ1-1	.	TGTGCCAGCAGTCTACAGAACACTGAAGCTTTCTTT	CASSLQNTEAFF
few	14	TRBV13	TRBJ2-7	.	TGTGCCAGCAGCTTGGGGGGTAGCTCCTACGAGCAGTACTTC	CASSLGGSSYEQYF
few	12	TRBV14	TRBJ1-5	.	TGTGCCAGCAGCCAAAGCGGTCAGCCCCAGCATTTT	CASSQSGQPQHF
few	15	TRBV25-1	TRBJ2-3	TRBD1	TGTGCCAGCAGCGTGGGACAGGGGGCCACAGATACGCAGTATTTT	CASSVGQGATDTQYF
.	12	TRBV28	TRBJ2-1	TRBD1	TGTGCCATCCAAGGACAGGGAAATGAGCAGTTCTTC	CAIQGQGNEQFF
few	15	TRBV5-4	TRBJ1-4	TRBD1	TGTGCCAGCAGCTTTCAGGGGGAAGGGAATGAAAAACTGTTTTTT	CASSFQGEGNEKLFF
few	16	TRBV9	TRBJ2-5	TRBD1	TGTGCCAGCAGCGTGGGGACAGGGGGCTACCAAGAGACCCAGTACTTC	CASSVGTGGYQETQYF
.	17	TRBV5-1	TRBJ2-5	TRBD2	TGCGCCAGCAGCTTGGTCTCGGGGGGTAAATACCAAGAGACCCAGTACTTC	CASSLVSGGKYQETQYF
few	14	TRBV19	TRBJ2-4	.	TGTGCCAGTAGTCCCCAGGGAACCAAAAACATTCAGTACTTC	CASSPQGTKNIQYF
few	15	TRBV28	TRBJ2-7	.	TGTGCCAGCAGTTCTAATAGGGGGGGAAGCTACGAGCAGTACTTC	CASSSNRGGSYEQYF
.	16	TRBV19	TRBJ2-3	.	TGTGCCAGTAGTATGGAGGCCTGGGTGGGCACAGATACGCAGTATTTT	CASSMEAWVGTDTQYF
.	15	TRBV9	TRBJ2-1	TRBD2	TGTGCCAGCAGCGTATGGACTAGCGGGCCGAATGAGCAGTTCTTC	CASSVWTSGPNEQFF
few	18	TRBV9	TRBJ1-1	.	TGTGCCAGCAGCGTAGAAGGGGGGAGAGGCTCGGGTGGGTCTGAAGCTTTCTTT	CASSVEGGRGSGGSEAFF
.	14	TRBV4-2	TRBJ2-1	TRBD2	TGTGCCAGCAGCCAAGGAGCGGGAGGGGATGAGCAGTTCTTC	CASSQGAGGDEQFF
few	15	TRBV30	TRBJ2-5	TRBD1	TGTGCCTGGAGTAGCGGACAGGGGGATCAAGAGACCCAGTACTTC	CAWSSGQGDQETQYF
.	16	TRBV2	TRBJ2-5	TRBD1	TGTGCCAGCAGTGAATTGCGGCAGGGGGCGCGAGAGACCCAGTACTTC	CASSELRQGARETQYF
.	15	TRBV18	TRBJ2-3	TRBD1	TGTGCCAGCTCACCACCGAAGGACAGGGGTGATACGCAGTATTTT	CASSPPKDRGDTQYF
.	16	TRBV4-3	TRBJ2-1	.	TGCGCCAGCAGCCAAGGGGACGGCGACTCCTACAATGAGCAGTTCTTC	CASSQGDGDSYNEQFF
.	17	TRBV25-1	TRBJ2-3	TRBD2	TGTGCCAGCAGTGAATACGAGTCTAGCGGGAGTACAGATACGCAGTATTTT	CASSEYESSGSTDTQYF
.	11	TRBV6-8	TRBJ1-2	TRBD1	TGTGCCATCGGGACAGACTATGGCTACACCTTC	CAIGTDYGYTF
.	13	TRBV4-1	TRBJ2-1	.	TGCGCCAGCAGCCAAGTAGGTTACAATGAGCAGTTCTTC	CASSQVGYNEQFF
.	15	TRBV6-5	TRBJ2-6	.	TGTGCCAGCAGTTACGACGGGGCTGGGGCCAACGTCCTGACTTTC	CASSYDGAGANVLTF
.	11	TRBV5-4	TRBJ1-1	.	TGTGCCAGCAGCATGAACACTGAAGCTTTCTTT	CASSMNTEAFF
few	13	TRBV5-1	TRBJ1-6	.	TGCGCCAGCAGCCCGGGGGACAATTCACCCCTCCACTTT	CASSPGDNSPLHF
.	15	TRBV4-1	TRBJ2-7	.	TGCGCCAGCAGCTCGATGTCCAGGGGAGTTTACGAGCAGTACTTC	CASSSMSRGVYEQYF
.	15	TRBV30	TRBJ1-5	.	TGTGCCTGGAGTGTACTGGGGGGTGGCAATCAGCCCCAGCATTTT	CAWSVLGGGNQPQHF
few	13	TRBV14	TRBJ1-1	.	TGTGCCAGCAGCCAGGGAGTGAACACTGAAGCTTTCTTT	CASSQGVNTEAFF
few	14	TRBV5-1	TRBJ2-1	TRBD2	TGCGCCAGCACCCCAGGCGGGGGCTACAATGAGCAGTTCTTC	CASTPGGGYNEQFF
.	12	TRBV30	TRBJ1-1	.	TGTGCCTGGGGCAGGGGTGAGACTGAAGCTTTCTTT	CAWGRGETEAFF
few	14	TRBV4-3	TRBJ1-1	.	TGCGCCAGCAGCCAAGCTGTTAGAGGAGCAGAAGCTTTCTTT	CASSQAVRGAEAFF
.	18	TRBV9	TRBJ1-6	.	TGTGCCAGCAGCGTAGGCGGTTGGGCCGAGGGAGTTAATTCACCCCTCCACTTT	CASSVGGWAEGVNSPLHF
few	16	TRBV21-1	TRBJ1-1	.	TGTGCCAGCAGCAAACAATCAGGTCAGGAGGACACTGAAGCTTTCTTT	CASSKQSGQEDTEAFF
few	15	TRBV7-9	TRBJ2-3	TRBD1	TGTGCCAGCAGCTTAGGGACAGGCAGCACAGATACGCAGTATTTT	CASSLGTGSTDTQYF